This TCR beta chain originates from a study of beta chain features in type 1 diabetes. Points from the study as a whole: Shorter TCRB CDR3s, moderately but significantly so, marked every one of the four CD4+ subsets in Type 1 diabetes patients.

Expressed TCRB transcripts were sequenced after all isolated RNA was converted to cDNA. Data came from immunoSEQ multiplex PCR; TCRdb stores just in-frame clones and leaves some out. The sample contains roughly 280,000 clones, 20% to 25% of which appear only once. The CDR3 has 12 amino acids. Trimming left V 7 bases short and J 4 bases short, with 10 bases between. The germline gives CDR1 SQVTM, CDR2 ANQGSEA. This clone has only a few counts. What it recognizes is unknown. The rearrangement uses TRBV29-1 and TRBJ2-2, with D unresolved. This receptor was taken from a woman in her twenties or thirties with type 1 diabetes. Material for sequencing was naive CD4+ T cells from blood. In DNA form, the CDR3 reads TGCAGCGCCTCAATTAGCACCGGGGAGCTGTTTTTT. Translated: CSASISTGELFF.